This T cell receptor (beta chain) was observed in a study of blood T cell repertoires in COVID-19. The overall study: The United States, Italy and Spain supplied acute and convalescent COVID-19 samples.

Under the authors' procedure: Using reference gene primer amplification, nucleated cell counts were estimated. Clones were read by immunoSEQ multiplex PCR, and TCRdb kept only the in-frame ones, dropping some. Clone size and the V and J calls come from that table; the DNA yielded D and trimming. The data contain a few hundred thousand clones, approximately 85% of them seen just once; the ten biggest clones take up 6.6%. This clone showed up just a few times. Enrolled through a virtual design, the participants were between 18 and 89 years of age and came from about two dozen US areas. Categorization into cohorts depended on clinical history that participants reported. With 0 bases removed from V and 8 bases from J, the gap between germline ends came to 16 bases. The CDR3 consists of 15 residues. CDR1 SNHLY and CDR2 FYNNEI come from the germline V gene.

This sequence originates from a woman in her 50s who had been exposed to COVID-19. The chain links TRBV2 to TRBJ1-2; D perhaps matches TRBD1 (5 bases). The specimen sequenced was PBMCs or T cells enriched from blood (not recorded which). The CDR3, as DNA: TGTGCCAGCAGTGAAGCGGCACAGGCGGGATCGGGCTACACCTTC. Translation: CASSEAAQAGSGYTF.